The clone carrying this T cell receptor (beta chain) appeared many times. The target antigen is unknown. This record comes from a study of neurological immune-mediated disorders. Study-level background: Of the multiple sclerosis patients, roughly 35 in total, roughly 30 were relapsing-remitting and 3 were secondary progressive.

The germline gives CDR1 SGHTA, CDR2 FQGTGA. The germline V and J ends were trimmed by 3 bases and 6 bases, with 12 bases remaining between them. The CDR3 is 13 amino acids. The cDNA came from 5'RACE with 10-nucleotide random UMIs. TCRdb re-called the 5' RACE reads through MiXCR, storing one row per CDR3 protein. Counted here are some 46,000 distinct CDR3 sequences, roughly 4.1% occurring once; the ten biggest clones make up around 5%. Points from the study as a whole: Phylogenetic grouping assigned the repertoires of 18 of 34 multiple sclerosis patients to a single related-CDR3 cluster, representing a possible signature. The greatest TCR clonal expansion occurred in HTLV-1-associated myelopathy and the least in multiple sclerosis, which fell below healthy controls.

The chain joins TRBV7-3 to TRBJ2-7; D ambiguous. Sequenced sample: PBMCs. This clonotype originated in a woman aged 55-69 years with multiple sclerosis. CDR3 loop: CASSFDLGGEQYF. CDR3 bases: TGTGCCAGCAGCTTCGACTTAGGCGGCGAGCAGTACTTC.